These T cell receptor beta chains were read from a single sample in a study of Graves' ophthalmopathy and Graves' hyperthyroidism. TCRdb analysed the multiplex PCR reads with MiXCR anew, one entry per CDR3 protein. Here the sample spans more than 1,000,000 distinct CDR3 sequences, 35% to 45% being singletons. Sequenced input: peripheral blood or thyroid tissue (not recorded which). These receptors originate from an adult man with Graves' hyperthyroidism. Each CDR3 is given with its conserved first and last residue. Fields, in order: CDR3 DNA, CDR3 protein, D gene, clone size, J gene, V gene. A D gene is named only where the DNA matches it firmly. The size entry is marked missing in some rows and otherwise reads once, few, many or a size class.

DNA: TGTGCCAGCAGTCACCTCCGGGCACAATGGCCTGGGGCCAACGTCCTGACTTTC; CDR3: CASSHLRAQWPGANVLTF; D: -; size: few; J: TRBJ2-6; V: TRBV12-3/TRBV12-4
DNA: TGCAGCGTCGTAAATTGGGCACAGGTACAAGAGACCCAGTACTTC; CDR3: CSVVNWAQVQETQYF; D: -; size: many; J: TRBJ2-5; V: TRBV29-1
DNA: TGTGCCAGTAGTATCCGACAGGGAAAGAGCTACGAGCAGTACTTC; CDR3: CASSIRQGKSYEQYF; D: TRBD1; size: -; J: TRBJ2-7; V: TRBV19
DNA: TGCAGTGCTAGGTTTCCCCGTCAGGTCGAGCAGTACTTC; CDR3: CSARFPRQVEQYF; D: -; size: many; J: TRBJ2-7; V: TRBV20-1
DNA: TGTGCCAGCAGCCTTAGGCTATGGGAGACCCAGTACTTC; CDR3: CASSLRLWETQYF; D: -; size: once; J: TRBJ2-5; V: TRBV7-6
DNA: TGCAGTGCTAGTCACCTCAGTAACTATGGCTACACCTTC; CDR3: CSASHLSNYGYTF; D: -; size: many; J: TRBJ1-2; V: TRBV20-1
DNA: TGTGCCAGCAGCTTATCCGGACTTACCTCGGAGCAGTACTTC; CDR3: CASSLSGLTSEQYF; D: -; size: -; J: TRBJ2-7; V: TRBV7-9
DNA: TGTGCCAGCAGCGTAGAAGGCTCCTATAATTCACCCCTCCACTTT; CDR3: CASSVEGSYNSPLHF; D: -; size: many; J: TRBJ1-6; V: TRBV9
DNA: TGTGCCAGCAGCTTAAATAGCGGGAGAATGGTCTACGAGCAGTACTTC; CDR3: CASSLNSGRMVYEQYF; D: TRBD2; size: many; J: TRBJ2-7; V: TRBV7-2
DNA: TGCAGCGTCTCCCAGGCCCGGGACAGTAATCAGCCCCAGCATTTT; CDR3: CSVSQARDSNQPQHF; D: TRBD1; size: -; J: TRBJ1-5; V: TRBV29-1
DNA: TGTGCCAGCAGTGATGTATTGAGTGCCGGAGAGCAGTACTTC; CDR3: CASSDVLSAGEQYF; D: -; size: many; J: TRBJ2-7; V: TRBV2
DNA: TGTGCCAGCAGCTCCCCGCCGCCGGGACAGGCGATATATGGCTACACCTTC; CDR3: CASSSPPPGQAIYGYTF; D: TRBD1; size: -; J: TRBJ1-2; V: TRBV7-9
DNA: TGTGCCATCAGTGAGTCACGTGGAAACAACTATGGCTACACCTTC; CDR3: CAISESRGNNYGYTF; D: -; size: -; J: TRBJ1-2; V: TRBV10-3
DNA: TGTGCCAGCAGCTTAGACCTTCCGACAGAGTGGGAAAAACTGTTTTTT; CDR3: CASSLDLPTEWEKLFF; D: -; size: few; J: TRBJ1-4; V: TRBV7-9
DNA: TGTGCCAGCAGTTTCGGCGACATATCCTACGAGCAGTACTTC; CDR3: CASSFGDISYEQYF; D: -; size: -; J: TRBJ2-7; V: TRBV10-3
DNA: TGTGCCAGCAGTTTCAGGAATGTATTAAAACAGTACTTC; CDR3: CASSFRNVLKQYF; D: -; size: -; J: TRBJ2-7; V: TRBV28
DNA: TGTGCCAGCACTTCCCAGCGGGAGGGGCGTGAGACCCAGTACTTC; CDR3: CASTSQREGRETQYF; D: TRBD2; size: many; J: TRBJ2-5; V: TRBV7-2
DNA: TGTGCCAGCAAGGCCTGGGTGGCTAATGAAAAACTGTTTTTT; CDR3: CASKAWVANEKLFF; D: -; size: -; J: TRBJ1-4; V: TRBV27
DNA: TGCGCCAGCAGCTTGAGGCGGGAGCTAGCAGATACGCAGTATTTT; CDR3: CASSLRRELADTQYF; D: TRBD2; size: -; J: TRBJ2-3; V: TRBV5-1
DNA: TGTGCCAGCTGGACAGGGGGAAGCAATCAGCCCCAGCATTTT; CDR3: CASWTGGSNQPQHF; D: TRBD1; size: few; J: TRBJ1-5; V: TRBV6-2/TRBV6-3
DNA: TGTGCCACCAGTGAGGTGGACGGGGAGCTGTTTTTT; CDR3: CATSEVDGELFF; D: -; size: many; J: TRBJ2-2; V: TRBV24-1
DNA: TGTGCCAGCAGCTTAACTGACAGGGGGCGTCTTATTTGGTATCAGCCCCAGCATTTT; CDR3: CASSLTDRGRLIWYQPQHF; D: TRBD1; size: -; J: TRBJ1-5; V: TRBV19
DNA: TGTGCCATCAGTGAAACCGGGACAGGTAGCGAGCAGTACTTC; CDR3: CAISETGTGSEQYF; D: TRBD1; size: -; J: TRBJ2-7; V: TRBV10-3
DNA: TGTGCCAGCTCTAGCGGGGGGGCCAGGTGGGAGACCCAGTACTTC; CDR3: CASSSGGARWETQYF; D: TRBD2; size: -; J: TRBJ2-5; V: TRBV10-3
DNA: TGTGCCAGCAGCTTCCTGGACACCGGCTCTGGAAACACCATATATTTT; CDR3: CASSFLDTGSGNTIYF; D: -; size: many; J: TRBJ1-3; V: TRBV9
DNA: TGTGCCTGGAGCCCCGGGACAGGGTTTTGGGGCACTGAAGCTTTCTTT; CDR3: CAWSPGTGFWGTEAFF; D: -; size: -; J: TRBJ1-1; V: TRBV26
DNA: TGTGCCAGCAGCTCGTCCGGGACAGGGCTGATTCTACGGGAGCTGTTTTTT; CDR3: CASSSSGTGLILRELFF; D: TRBD1; size: -; J: TRBJ2-2; V: TRBV7-6
DNA: TGTGCCACTACTCCGGGACAGGGCAACACCGGGGAGCTGTTTTTT; CDR3: CATTPGQGNTGELFF; D: TRBD1; size: many; J: TRBJ2-2; V: TRBV24-1
DNA: TGTGCCAACAGGGCAGCGCACTCACCCCTCCACTTT; CDR3: CANRAAHSPLHF; D: -; size: -; J: TRBJ1-6; V: TRBV9
DNA: TGCAGCGTTGTATTGGGGGGGGCCTACGAGCAGTACTTC; CDR3: CSVVLGGAYEQYF; D: TRBD2; size: many; J: TRBJ2-7; V: TRBV29-1
DNA: TGCAGTGCTAGATCGGTAGCGGGAGCCTTTGGGGAGACCCAGTACTTC; CDR3: CSARSVAGAFGETQYF; D: TRBD2; size: many; J: TRBJ2-5; V: TRBV20-1
DNA: TGTGCCAGCAAGAGACAGGACTGGGCTGAAGCTTTCTTT; CDR3: CASKRQDWAEAFF; D: -; size: -; J: TRBJ1-1; V: TRBV25-1
DNA: TGTGCCAGCAGCGGGGCTAGCGGGAGGAATGAGCAGTACTTC; CDR3: CASSGASGRNEQYF; D: TRBD2; size: many; J: TRBJ2-7; V: TRBV7-9